Listed below are T cell receptor beta chains from one sample, sequenced in a study of identical twins. One entry per CDR3 protein, called by TCRdb with MiXCR from the 5' RACE reads. The sample includes around 670,000 distinct CDR3 sequences, around 5.7% seen only once; the top ten take around 1.9%. The specimen was naive T cells sorted from blood. The receptors were gathered from a man aged 18 to 29 in good health. The CDR3 runs from the conserved cysteine through the conserved F or W. The D gene is left open where the match is weak. Size is stated for part of the rows, as once, few or many counts, or as a class when the clone is expanded.

TRBJ2-1 - TRBV24-1 TRBD2 CATSDRSGGQLNEQFF TGTGCCACCAGTGATAGGTCGGGAGGCCAACTTAATGAGCAGTTCTTC
TRBJ2-3 few TRBV5-1 TRBD1 CASRGGQGAFDTQYF TGCGCCAGCAGAGGGGGACAGGGGGCCTTTGATACGCAGTATTTT
TRBJ2-3 many TRBV29-1 - CSVSQGSYTQYF TGCAGCGTTTCCCAGGGATCGTATACGCAGTATTTT
TRBJ1-1 many TRBV5-1 - CASSFSPQASEAFF TGCGCCAGCAGCTTCTCGCCCCAGGCCTCTGAAGCTTTCTTT
TRBJ2-1 many TRBV6-2/TRBV6-3 TRBD2 CASSYSNSGRAYDEQFF TGTGCCAGCAGTTACTCGAATAGCGGGAGGGCCTACGATGAGCAGTTCTTC
TRBJ2-1 many TRBV12-3/TRBV12-4 - CASSAGQGAYNERFF TGTGCCAGCAGTGCCGGACAAGGGGCCTACAATGAGCGGTTCTTC
TRBJ2-1 few TRBV20-1 - CSARAGAGWGDNEQFF TGCAGTGCTAGAGCAGGGGCAGGGTGGGGGGACAATGAGCAGTTCTTC
TRBJ2-1 many TRBV29-1 TRBD2 CSTLAGSYNEQFF TGCAGCACTTTAGCGGGGTCCTACAATGAGCAGTTCTTC
TRBJ2-1 many TRBV20-1 - CSASLLYFDEQFF TGCAGTGCTAGCCTACTTTATTTCGATGAGCAGTTCTTC
TRBJ2-4 many TRBV15 - CATTRDRENIQYF TGTGCCACCACTCGGGACCGGGAAAACATTCAGTACTTC
TRBJ2-1 many TRBV10-3 - CAITSGPNSYNEQFF TGTGCCATCACGTCGGGACCAAACTCCTACAATGAGCAGTTCTTC